The table lists the clone carrying this T cell receptor beta chain with a few counts. This record comes from a study of T cells in Graves' hyperthyroidism and ophthalmopathy. Amplification yielded TCR beta CDR3 regions, with RNA transcripts as the source. Using the HTBI primer set, a first-round RT-PCR was run on the TCR CDR3. TCRdb used MiXCR to reprocess the multiplex PCR reads, holding one entry per CDR3 protein. The sample contains 600,000 to 700,000 distinct CDR3 sequences, 14% to 15% of which appear only once. The CDR3 totals 16 residues. The V end lost 0 bases, the J end lost 3 bases, and 18 bases lay between the germline ends. Germline V gene data show CDR1 as DFQATT and CDR2 as SNEGSKA (reference sequence).

Specimen: blood. The rearrangement links TRBV20-1 to TRBJ2-7, with a tentative D call TRBD2 (6 bases). This TCR derives from a woman aged 40 to 50 with Graves' ophthalmopathy. As DNA, the CDR3 is TGCAGTGCTAGAGATCCCTTGGGCGGGGATCACTACGAGCAGTACTTC. Amino acids: CSARDPLGGDHYEQYF.